A single sample is the source of the 30 T cell receptor beta chains below, sequenced in a study of vaccination effects on CD4 cells after COVID-19. The method was immunoSEQ multiplex PCR; TCRdb's version includes in-frame clones alone and lacks a portion of them. The sample lists tens of thousands of clones; roughly three fifths were seen once. Antigen specificity for these receptors is unknown. Following an approximately 10-day culture, CD4+ T cells were purified. This specimen was CD4+ T cells from PBMCs cultured without peptide, taken before COVID-19 vaccination. The receptors shown here come from a human donor who received a COVID-19 vaccine.

The gene calls are TRBV2 and TRBJ1-5; no firm D call. Germline V lookup: CDR1 SNHLY, CDR2 FYNNEI. Trimming shortened V by 4 bases and J by 4 bases, and 17 bases separated the two germline ends. CDR3 size: 16 residues. The CDR3: CASSVSRKIPNQPQHF. The CDR3, as DNA: TGTGCCAGCAGTGTTTCCCGGAAAATTCCAAATCAGCCCCAGCATTTT.

This clone was seen only a few times. The J gene is TRBJ1-2, the V gene TRBV3-1 (or the pseudogene TRBV3-2), with TRBD1 matching 10 bases. Germline CDR1 LGHDT, CDR2 YNNKEL (reference sequence). The V and J ends lost 6 bases and 6 bases, in that order; junction bases with no gene match: 7. The CDR3 totals 14 residues. The chain's CDR3 is CASRGTGVDNGYTF. The CDR3 DNA is TGTGCCAGCAGAGGGACAGGGGTAGATAATGGCTACACCTTC.

This chain links TRBV14 with TRBJ1-1; TRBD1 agrees at 11 bases. Germline CDR1 reads SGHDN; CDR2 reads FVKESK. The CDR3 spans 19 residues. J gave up 4 bases and V 3 bases, and 16 bases lay outside the gene matches. Here the CDR3 DNA reads TGTGCCAGCAGCCAGGTTTTATATCTCAAGGACAGGGGGCTCACTGAAGCTTTCTTT. It specifies CASSQVLYLKDRGLTEAFF.

Of note for this clone: One junction end disagrees with the germline gene, perhaps due to a read error. The gene calls are TRBV11-2 and TRBJ1-1, with D maybe TRBD1 (6 bases). Per germline, CDR1 SGHAT and CDR2 FQNNGV. This CDR3 is 14 amino acids long. CDR3 in DNA: TGTGCCAGCAGTTTAGCAGGGGTGAGCACTGAAGCTTTCTTT. Its protein is CASSLAGVSTEAFF. The full variable domain, rest sourced from reference TRBV11-2 and TRBJ1-1, is EAGVAQSPRYKIIEKRQSVAFWCNPISGHATLYWYQQILGQGPKLLIQFQNNGVVDDSQLPKDRFSAERLKGVDSTLKIQPAKLEDSAVYLCASSLAGVSTEAFFGQGTRLTVV.

This clone appeared a single time. This chain uses TRBV7-9 with TRBJ2-1; no clear D. The length of the CDR3 is 14 residues. V was trimmed by 5 bases and J by 1 base, leaving 9 bases between them. Germline lookup yields CDR1 SEHNR and CDR2 FQNEAQ (reference sequence). The CDR3 DNA reads TGTGCCAGCAGCGCGCGCCCGTCCTACAATGAGCAGTTCTTC. Translating gives CASSARPSYNEQFF.

The gene calls are TRBV7-8 and TRBJ1-1, with unresolved D. Trimming took off 2 bases at V and 5 bases at J, with 15 bases between the two ends. CDR1 is SGHVS, CDR2 FQNEAQ, per germline. This CDR3 is built from 15 residues. The CDR3 nucleotides read TGTGCCAGCAGCTTAAGGGAGCGAGGGAGGACTGAAGCTTTCTTT. It is translated as CASSLRERGRTEAFF.

This sequence joins TRBV19 and TRBJ2-2, with a possible D match to TRBD2 (5 bases). CDR1 LNHDA and CDR2 SQIVND come from the germline V gene (reference sequence). V was pared by 10 bases and J by 2 bases, with 14 bases between. The CDR3 spans 14 residues. The CDR3 DNA reads TGTGCCACCAGCCGGGGAATAAACACCGGGGAGCTGTTTTTT. The encoded protein is CATSRGINTGELFF.

This chain connects TRBV28 to TRBJ1-5; 8 nucleotides align to TRBD1. There are 14 residues in the CDR3. Trimming took 4 bases from V and 5 from J; bases not matched to a gene: 4. The germline CDR1 and CDR2 sequences are MDHEN and SYDVKM. The CDR3 DNA reads TGTGCCAGCAGTTCCGGACAGGGTGATCAGCCCCAGCATTTT. Its translation is CASSSGQGDQPQHF.

The V and J genes are TRBV28 and TRBJ1-1, with D unresolved. V was trimmed by 7 bases and J by 1 base, leaving 19 bases between them. CDR1 and CDR2 (germline): MDHEN, SYDVKM. The CDR3 loop spans 16 amino acids. CDR3 nucleotides: TGTGCCAGCAAGTATTGGGCAAAACAGAGGAACACTGAAGCTTTCTTT. This sequence encodes CASKYWAKQRNTEAFF. Full variable domain (rest looked up from reference TRBV28 and TRBJ1-1): DVKVTQSSRYLVKRTGEKVFLECVQDMDHENMFWYRQDPGLGLRLIYFSYDVKMKEKGDIPEGYSVSREKKERFSLILESASTNQTSMYLCASKYWAKQRNTEAFFGQGTRLTVV.

With regard to this clone: Different DNA sequences within this sample yield the same CDR3. The chain combines TRBV9 with TRBJ1-4, with 8 nucleotides matching TRBD1. The CDR3 sequence is 14 residues long. The trim removed 3 bases at V and 8 bases at J, leaving 6 bases unmatched. Germline V CDR1 and CDR2: SGDLS, YYNGEE. The CDR3 DNA is TGTGCCAGCAGCGATGGGACAGGAGGAGAAAAACTGTTTTTT. This encodes CASSDGTGGEKLFF.

This clone was seen a handful of times. The chain uses TRBV11-2 and TRBJ1-1, with unresolved D. There are 13 residues in the CDR3. From germline, CDR1 is SGHAT and CDR2 FQNNGV. Trimming took off 0 bases at V and 5 bases at J, with 7 bases between the two ends. The CDR3 here is CASSLERGTEAFF. The CDR3 DNA is TGTGCCAGCAGCTTAGAAAGAGGGACTGAAGCTTTCTTT.

The chain combines TRBV2 with TRBJ2-7; maybe TRBD1 (6 bases). V lost 6 bases and J 5 bases, leaving 14 bases between the germline ends. The CDR3 contains 13 residues. Germline lookup yields CDR1 SNHLY and CDR2 FYNNEI. CDR3 sequence reads: CASSGDKTNEQYF. Here the CDR3 DNA reads TGTGCCAGCAGCGGGGACAAGACCAACGAGCAGTACTTC.

This chain connects TRBV6-2 or TRBV6-3 to TRBJ1-5; 9 bases fit TRBD1. CDR3 size: 16 residues. CDR1 is MNHEY, CDR2 SVGEGT, per germline. Unmatched junction bases numbered 11, after V lost 5 bases and J lost 6 bases. The CDR3 sequence: CASSLRDRARRQPQHF. The CDR3 DNA reads as TGTGCCAGCAGTCTCCGGGACAGGGCGCGACGTCAGCCCCAGCATTTT.

The gene calls are TRBV18 and TRBJ2-1; 10 bases line up with TRBD2. The V gene's germline CDR1 is KGHSH and CDR2 LQKENI. V lost 3 bases and J lost 6; bases outside the gene matches: 5. The CDR3 is made up of 15 amino acids. The CDR3 protein is CASSPQASGSNEQFF. CDR3 sequence (DNA): TGTGCCAGCTCACCCCAGGCTAGCGGGAGCAATGAGCAGTTCTTC.

This chain links TRBV7-2 with TRBJ2-1; D ambiguous. V was cut by 0 bases and J by 6 bases, with 6 bases left in between. Looked up from germline, CDR1 is SGHTA and CDR2 is FQGNSA. The length of the CDR3 is 13 residues. CDR3 protein: CASSLAFSNEQFF. The DNA for the CDR3 is TGTGCCAGCAGCTTAGCTTTTAGCAATGAGCAGTTCTTC.

This chain connects TRBV10-3 to TRBJ1-2; no clear D. The CDR3 runs to 12 residues. The germline CDR1 and CDR2 sequences are ENHRY and SYGVKD. Trimming stripped 7 bases from V and 7 bases from J, with 13 bases between. CDR3 DNA sequence: TGTGCCATCACCCGAGAGGCGGGTGGCTACACCTTC. This translates into CAITREAGGYTF.

This sequence joins TRBV3-1 (or the pseudogene TRBV3-2) and TRBJ2-7; possibly TRBD1 or TRBD2 for D (5 bases each). V was clipped by 4 bases and J by 3 bases, with 7 bases between them. Germline V lookup: CDR1 LGHDT, CDR2 YNNKEL (reference sequence). The CDR3 has 12 amino acids. The CDR3 here is CASSLRGYEQYF. CDR3 DNA: TGTGCCAGCAGCCTGAGGGGCTACGAGCAGTACTTC.

The chain joins TRBV5-1 to TRBJ2-3; 7 bases are shared with TRBD2. Germline lookup yields CDR1 SGHRS and CDR2 YFSETQ. This CDR3 spans 13 amino acids. With 8 bases clipped from V and 5 bases from J, the junction kept 8 bases outside the gene matches. The CDR3 loop is CASLGPSGDTQYF. The CDR3 DNA sequence: TGCGCCAGTCTGGGGCCTAGCGGAGATACGCAGTATTTT.

The table lists this clone with a few counts. J is TRBJ1-4 and V is TRBV5-1; 9 bases map to TRBD1. V dropped 4 bases and J dropped 0; count of bases not matched to a gene: 7. The CDR3 has 17 residues. Germline CDR1 is SGHRS and CDR2 is YFSETQ. CDR3 bases: TGCGCCAGCAGCCTTACACAGGGGGCGACAACTAATGAAAAACTGTTTTTT. Its protein is CASSLTQGATTNEKLFF.

The sample holds one count of this clone. The chain joins TRBV11-3 to TRBJ2-1; D may be TRBD2 (7 bases). Germline V CDR1 and CDR2: SGHNT, YENEEA. This CDR3 region has 15 residues. V lost 5 bases to trimming and J lost 7 bases, with 18 bases between them. The CDR3 sequence: CASSPLGGGKNEQFF. The CDR3, as DNA: TGTGCCAGCAGCCCCCTAGGGGGAGGGAAGAATGAGCAGTTCTTC.

J is TRBJ1-1 and V is TRBV6-5; D is perhaps TRBD1 (5 bases). Germline assignment: CDR1 MNHEY and CDR2 SVGAGI. The CDR3 consists of 12 residues. With 6 bases removed from V and 4 bases from J, the gap between germline ends came to 9 bases. CDR3 nucleotide sequence: TGTGCCAGCAGGGGGGGGAGCACTGAAGCTTTCTTT. It encodes CASRGGSTEAFF.

This sequence joins TRBV3-1 (or the pseudogene TRBV3-2) and TRBJ2-1, with TRBD2 matching over 7 bases. This CDR3 contains 18 residues. With 4 bases clipped from V and 2 bases from J, the junction kept 14 bases outside the gene matches. Germline V gene data show CDR1 as LGHDT and CDR2 as YNNKEL (reference sequence). The CDR3 region has the DNA TGTGCCAGCAGCCGTTTTAGTGGGAGGGCCATGGCCTACAATGAGCAGTTCTTC. Protein sequence: CASSRFSGRAMAYNEQFF.

The chain employs TRBV5-1 and TRBJ1-2, with TRBD1 identical over 12 bases. The CDR3 sequence is 15 residues long. Germline V gives CDR1 SGHRS, CDR2 YFSETQ. The ends lost 1 base at V and 8 bases at J; junction bases unmatched: 6. The CDR3 here is CASSLTGTGGVGYTF. In DNA, the CDR3 is TGCGCCAGCAGCTTGACCGGGACAGGGGGCGTAGGCTACACCTTC.

This clone was seen only a few times. This chain joins TRBV2 and TRBJ1-5, with D maybe TRBD1 (5 bases). V was shortened by 8 bases and J by 6 bases, with 17 bases between the two germline ends. The germline V gene has CDR1 SNHLY and CDR2 FYNNEI. The CDR3 is made up of 14 amino acids. CDR3 in DNA: TGTGCCAGCTGCCGGGAGTTAACAGGTCAGCCCCAGCATTTT. Translating it yields CASCRELTGQPQHF.

The rearrangement joins TRBV24-1 to TRBJ2-3; TRBD2 agrees at 7 bases. There are 17 residues in the CDR3. Germline lookup yields CDR1 KGHDR and CDR2 SFDVKD. Losses at the gene ends were 3 bases for V and 3 bases for J; bases not matched to a gene: 11. This CDR3 reads CATSDPQGRGSTDTQYF. CDR3 bases: TGTGCCACCAGTGATCCCCAGGGACGCGGGAGTACAGATACGCAGTATTTT.

The V and J genes are TRBV29-1 and TRBJ1-1; D remains unclear. Looked up from germline, CDR1 is SQVTM and CDR2 is ANQGSEA. There are 11 residues in the CDR3. V lost 7 bases and J lost 1, with 7 bases in between. The CDR3 region has the DNA TGCAGCGCCGTAGAGAACACTGAAGCTTTCTTT. It translates to CSAVENTEAFF.

The gene calls are TRBV27 and TRBJ1-2; TRBD1 agrees at 7 bases. The length of the CDR3 is 13 residues. Trimming cost V 3 bases and J 2 bases; bases outside gene matches: 0. Germline values: CDR1 MNHEY, CDR2 SMNVEV (reference sequence). CDR3 bases: TGTGCCAGCAGTTTCAGGGGGAACTATGGCTACACCTTC. As protein: CASSFRGNYGYTF.

V and J are TRBV4-2 and TRBJ2-5; D might be TRBD1 (5 bases). CDR1 and CDR2 (germline): LGHNA, YNFKEQ. The CDR3 loop spans 14 amino acids. The V end was cut by 4 bases, the J end by 5 bases, with 14 bases between. CDR3 nucleotide sequence: TGTGCCAGCAGCCCGAGGACATCGAGGGAGACCCAGTACTTC. This encodes CASSPRTSRETQYF.

The chain uses TRBV28 and TRBJ1-6; TRBD1 matches 8 bases. This CDR3 comprises 17 residues. V was clipped by 6 bases and J by 10 bases; unmatched bases: 17. CDR1 and CDR2 from the germline V gene are MDHEN and SYDVKM. The CDR3 region has the DNA TGTGCCAGCAGCCCCACCCGCGACGCCGGGACAGGCTCACCCCTCCACTTT. Its protein is CASSPTRDAGTGSPLHF. Based on the CDR3 plus reference TRBV28 and TRBJ1-6, the full variable domain is DVKVTQSSRYLVKRTGEKVFLECVQDMDHENMFWYRQDPGLGLRLIYFSYDVKMKEKGDIPEGYSVSREKKERFSLILESASTNQTSMYLCASSPTRDAGTGSPLHFGNGTRLTVT.

The chain links TRBV5-1 to TRBJ2-1, with 9 bases lining up with TRBD2. CDR3 length: 16 residues. V shed 5 bases and J 8 bases; nucleotides not matched to a gene: 14. CDR1 and CDR2 (germline): SGHRS, YFSETQ. In DNA, the CDR3 is TGCGCCAGCAGACGGCGGAGGGGCGGGAGGGCCGATGAGCAGTTCTTC. This gives the protein CASRRRRGGRADEQFF.